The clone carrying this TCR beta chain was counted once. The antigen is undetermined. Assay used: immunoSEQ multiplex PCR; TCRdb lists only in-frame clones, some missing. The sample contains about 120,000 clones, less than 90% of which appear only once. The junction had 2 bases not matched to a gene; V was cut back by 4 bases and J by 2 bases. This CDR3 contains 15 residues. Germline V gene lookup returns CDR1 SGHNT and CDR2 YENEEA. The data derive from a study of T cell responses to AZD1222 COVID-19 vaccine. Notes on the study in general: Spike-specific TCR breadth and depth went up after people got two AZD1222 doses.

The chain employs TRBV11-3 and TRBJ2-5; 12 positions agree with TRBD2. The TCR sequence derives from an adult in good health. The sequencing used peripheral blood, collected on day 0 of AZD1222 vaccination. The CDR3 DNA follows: TGTGCCAGCAGCTCCGGGACTAGCGGGCAAGAGACCCAGTACTTC. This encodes CASSSGTSGQETQYF.